This TCR beta chain was profiled in a study of patients and donors after allogeneic stem cell transplantation. TCRdb reanalysed the RT-PCR reads using MiXCR and keeps one entry per CDR3 protein. This sample yields about 960,000 distinct CDR3 sequences, of which 15% to 20% are seen a single time; roughly 6.4% belongs to the top ten. The receptor was isolated from a human donor who was either an allogeneic HSCT recipient or a stem cell or donor lymphocyte infusion donor (not recorded which). It is not recorded whose cells these are; they may come from a transplant donor. Specimen: blood, either unsorted or a sorted T cell fraction (not recorded which).

The CDR3 DNA reads TGTGCCAGCAGCTCCGGACAGTTAGGTCGTGAGACCCAGTACTTC. It specifies CASSSGQLGRETQYF. V usage is TRBV5-6 and J usage is TRBJ2-5, with D possibly being TRBD1 (6 bases). Trimming shortened V by 3 bases and J by 5 bases, and 17 bases separated the two germline ends. The V gene's germline CDR1 is SGHDT and CDR2 YYEEEE. This CDR3 has 15 amino acids.